The TCR beta chain described here comes from a study of cytomegalovirus exposure and HLA in healthy donors. The germline CDR1 and CDR2 sequences are MNHEY and SMNVEV (reference sequence). V shed 5 bases, J shed 8 bases, and the junction held 6 bases outside the gene matches. The CDR3 is 14 residues long. The method was immunoSEQ multiplex PCR; TCRdb's version includes in-frame clones alone and lacks a portion of them. The data contain about 160,000 clones, under 90% of them seen just once; the ten biggest clones take up 10%. This clone was seen once. J is TRBJ2-1 and V is TRBV27, with 10 nucleotides matching TRBD1. Material for sequencing was PBMCs. This receptor was identified in a woman between 18 and 30 years old in good health and CMV-seropositive. CDR3 region: CASSRDRGQDEQFF. The CDR3 DNA is TGTGCCAGCAGTCGTGACAGGGGGCAAGATGAGCAGTTCTTC.